Listed below are T cell receptor beta chains from one sample, sequenced in a study of PD-1 blockade in mismatch repair-deficient tumors. Here immunoSEQ multiplex PCR was the method, and the copy in TCRdb shows in-frame clones only, minus some. The sample consists of about 100,000 clones, 82% of them appearing once. The specimen was peripheral blood, collected roughly 35 weeks after starting pembrolizumab. Receptors originate from an adult with mismatch repair-deficient cancer. Both conserved end residues are part of each CDR3. Fields, in order: D gene, V gene, clone size, J gene, CDR3 length, CDR3 DNA, CDR3 protein. The D gene is left open where the match is weak. Only part of the rows carry a size: once, few, many, or a class if the clone is expanded.

NA	TRBV6-1	NA	TRBJ2-7	11	TGTGCCAGCACCCTTGGGACCGAGCAGTACTTC	CASTLGTEQYF
NA	TRBV19	NA	TRBJ2-5	14	TGTGCCAGTACCCCGACAGGAGGTCAAGAGACCCAGTACTTC	CASTPTGGQETQYF
NA	TRBV11-2	NA	TRBJ2-1	16	TGTGCCAGCAGCTTAGCCGGGAGCTCCTCCTACAATGAGCAGTTCTTC	CASSLAGSSSYNEQFF
TRBD1	TRBV7-9	NA	TRBJ1-2	15	TGTGCCAGCAGCTTAGCCGGGACAGGGTCCTATGGCTACACCTTC	CASSLAGTGSYGYTF
TRBD1	TRBV5-1	NA	TRBJ1-2	16	TGCGCCAGCAGCCAACTCGGAACAGGGGCCAACTATGGCTACACCTTC	CASSQLGTGANYGYTF
NA	TRBV5-1	NA	TRBJ1-1	16	TGCGCCAGCAGCTTAGCAAAGGGGACACCCAACACTGAAGCTTTCTTT	CASSLAKGTPNTEAFF
NA	TRBV28	NA	TRBJ2-3	12	TGTGCCAGCAGTTTACTCACAGATACGCAGTATTTT	CASSLLTDTQYF
TRBD2	TRBV15	NA	TRBJ2-2	16	TGTGCCACCAGCAGAGAGCGGGAGGTGAACACCGGGGAGCTGTTTTTT	CATSREREVNTGELFF
TRBD2	TRBV19	NA	TRBJ2-1	16	TGTGCCAGTAGTTCCGGACTAGCGGGAGGACACAATGAGCAGTTCTTC	CASSSGLAGGHNEQFF
NA	TRBV10-3	few	TRBJ2-7	13	TGTGCCATCAGTGTGGCAGGTACCTACGAGCAGTACTTC	CAISVAGTYEQYF
NA	TRBV30	NA	TRBJ2-3	13	TGTGCCTGGAGTGCGGGAGTCACAGATACGCAGTATTTT	CAWSAGVTDTQYF
NA	TRBV7-6	NA	TRBJ2-3	16	TGTGCCAGCAGCTTAATCGGAGGTACTAGCACAGATACGCAGTATTTT	CASSLIGGTSTDTQYF
NA	TRBV4-2	NA	TRBJ2-5	16	TGTGCCAGCAGCCAACCCCATGGCGGGGTTAGAGAGACCCAGTACTTC	CASSQPHGGVRETQYF
NA	TRBV29-1	NA	TRBJ2-7	14	TGCAGCGCCGCCAAGCAGGCCGAAACCTACGAGCAGTACTTC	CSAAKQAETYEQYF
NA	TRBV5-1	few	TRBJ2-7	14	TGCGCCAGCAGCTTGGCCGGGGGCGACTACGAGCAGTACTTC	CASSLAGGDYEQYF
NA	TRBV4-3	NA	TRBJ2-7	20	TGCGCCAGCAGCCAAGAAGCACTAACTATTATGACTCACATATACGGCGAGCAGTACTTC	CASSQEALTIMTHIYGEQYF
TRBD1	TRBV11-2	NA	TRBJ2-7	14	TGTGCCAGCAGCTCGTTACAGGGGGCCTACGAGCAGTACTTC	CASSSLQGAYEQYF
NA	TRBV11-2	NA	TRBJ2-1	15	TGTGCCAGCAGCTTAGATCATTTGGACGTCAATGAGCAGTTCTTC	CASSLDHLDVNEQFF
NA	TRBV27	NA	TRBJ2-7	14	TGTGCCAGCAGTTTACGGGGACCCTCCTACGAGCAGTACTTC	CASSLRGPSYEQYF
TRBD1	TRBV27	NA	TRBJ2-5	15	TGTGCCAGCAGCATAGGACAGGGGGCGAGGGAGACCCAGTACTTC	CASSIGQGARETQYF
TRBD1	TRBV30	NA	TRBJ1-5	13	TGTGCCTGGGGGGACAGGGGGAGTCAGCCCCAGCATTTT	CAWGDRGSQPQHF
TRBD2	TRBV25-1	NA	TRBJ2-7	16	TGTGCCAGCAGTGAATATAGGGCAGCGGGGAGCGACGAGCAGTACTTC	CASSEYRAAGSDEQYF
NA	TRBV2	once	TRBJ1-5	16	TGTGCCAGCAGTGATACGGTCGGGGCAGGGCGTCAGCCCCAGCATTTT	CASSDTVGAGRQPQHF
TRBD2	TRBV2	NA	TRBJ2-1	14	TGTGCCAGCAGTCCGGGACTACCCTACAATGAGCAGTTCTTC	CASSPGLPYNEQFF
NA	TRBV7-8	NA	TRBJ1-4	14	TGTGCCAGCAGCCCGCGGGGGGAATATGAAAAACTGTTTTTT	CASSPRGEYEKLFF
TRBD1	TRBV15	NA	TRBJ2-1	16	TGTGCCACCAGCAGAGAGGGACAGGCCTCCTACAATGAGCAGTTCTTC	CATSREGQASYNEQFF
TRBD1	TRBV7-2	NA	TRBJ2-7	14	TGTGCCAGCAGCGTAGACAGGGGGTACTACGAGCAGTACTTC	CASSVDRGYYEQYF
TRBD2	TRBV28	NA	TRBJ2-1	20	TGTGCCAGCAGTCGTCAGCGGGAGGGCTTTTCTATTGGACGGTACAATGAGCAGTTCTTC	CASSRQREGFSIGRYNEQFF
NA	TRBV11-2	NA	TRBJ2-2	15	TGTGCCAGCAGCTTAGCCGGCGGGTACACCGGGGAGCTGTTTTTT	CASSLAGGYTGELFF
NA	TRBV6-6	once	TRBJ2-1	15	TGTGCCAGCAGCACCCACGTCAGCGGAAGGTTTGAGCAGTTCTTC	CASSTHVSGRFEQFF
NA	TRBV19	NA	TRBJ2-5	12	TGTGCCAGTAGTTTAAACACAGAAACCCAGTACTTC	CASSLNTETQYF
TRBD2	TRBV9	NA	TRBJ2-1	15	TGTGCCAGCAGCGCGGGGGGGACTCCATCCAATGAGCAGTTCTTC	CASSAGGTPSNEQFF
NA	TRBV7-2	NA	TRBJ2-2	13	TGTGCCAGCAGCTTAGGGGCCGCCGGGGAGCTGTTTTTT	CASSLGAAGELFF
NA	TRBV29-1	once	TRBJ1-1	16	TGCAGCGGCCACCGGGGCTTCGACGGGAGGGACACTGAAGCTTTCTTT	CSGHRGFDGRDTEAFF
TRBD2	TRBV6-5	NA	TRBJ2-5	15	TGTGCCAGCAGTTACCCGGCAGCGGGGGAAGAGACCCAGTACTTC	CASSYPAAGEETQYF
TRBD2	TRBV27	NA	TRBJ2-7	14	TGTGCCAGCAGACCCGGGACTAACACCTACGAGCAGTACTTC	CASRPGTNTYEQYF
NA	TRBV2	NA	TRBJ1-2	12	TGTGCCAGCAGTTCCCAGGGCCATGGCTACACCTTC	CASSSQGHGYTF
TRBD2	TRBV10-3	once	TRBJ2-7	15	TGTGCCATCAGTGAACGTTCTAGCGGGAGCGGGGAGCAGTACTTC	CAISERSSGSGEQYF
NA	TRBV5-1	NA	TRBJ2-7	15	TGCGCCAGCAGCTTCACCGCAGGGACCACCTACGAGCAGTACTTC	CASSFTAGTTYEQYF